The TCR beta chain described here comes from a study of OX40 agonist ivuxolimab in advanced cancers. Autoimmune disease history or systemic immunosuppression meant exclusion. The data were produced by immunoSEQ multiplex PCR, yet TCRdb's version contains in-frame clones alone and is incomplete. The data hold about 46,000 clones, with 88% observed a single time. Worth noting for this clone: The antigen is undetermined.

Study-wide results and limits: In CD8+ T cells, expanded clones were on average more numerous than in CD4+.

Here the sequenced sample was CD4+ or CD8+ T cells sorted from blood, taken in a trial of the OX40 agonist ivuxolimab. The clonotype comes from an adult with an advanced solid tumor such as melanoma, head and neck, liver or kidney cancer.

The CDR3 DNA reads as TGTGCCAGCAGCTATACAGGGCCCACCTACGAGCAGTACTTC. Translation: CASSYTGPTYEQYF. The rearrangement uses TRBV7-9 and TRBJ2-7, with a possible D match to TRBD1 (6 bases). Germline CDR1 reads SEHNR; CDR2 reads FQNEAQ (reference sequence). This CDR3 comprises 14 residues. Trimming stripped 4 bases from V and 2 bases from J, with 12 bases between.